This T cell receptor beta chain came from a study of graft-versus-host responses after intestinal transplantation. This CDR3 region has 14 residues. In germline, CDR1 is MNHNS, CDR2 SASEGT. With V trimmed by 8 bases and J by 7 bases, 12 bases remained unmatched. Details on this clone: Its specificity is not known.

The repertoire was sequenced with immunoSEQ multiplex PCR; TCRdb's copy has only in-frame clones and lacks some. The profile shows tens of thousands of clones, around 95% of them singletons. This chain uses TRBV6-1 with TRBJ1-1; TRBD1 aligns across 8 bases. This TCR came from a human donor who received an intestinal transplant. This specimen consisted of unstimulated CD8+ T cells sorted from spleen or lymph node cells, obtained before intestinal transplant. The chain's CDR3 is CASGTGRYRHEAFF. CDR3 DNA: TGTGCCAGCGGGACAGGCAGATACCGTCATGAAGCTTTCTTT.